The TCR beta chain under discussion was sequenced for a study of shared clonotypes between healthy human individuals. For the study at large: The people who gave samples were a couple of women and three men aged 18 to 49.

In its sample, this clone was seen once. The data were produced by immunoSEQ multiplex PCR, yet TCRdb's version contains in-frame clones alone and is incomplete. The repertoire has roughly 1,600,000 clones, about 98.5% of them found once; the top ten carry about 0.34%. The sequenced sample was naive CD4+ T cells sorted from blood. The sample's subset: CD45RA+ positively selected. The TCR sequence derives from a young man in good health.

In DNA, the CDR3 is TGTGCCAGCACCTTAAGAGGACTCCACAATGAGCAGTTCTTC. Its protein is CASTLRGLHNEQFF. The chain is built from TRBV28 and TRBJ2-1; a weak D match, TRBD2 (5 bases). The CDR3 is made up of 14 amino acids. The V gene's germline CDR1 is MDHEN and CDR2 SYDVKM. Trimming removed 7 bases from V and 5 bases from J, with 15 bases in between.